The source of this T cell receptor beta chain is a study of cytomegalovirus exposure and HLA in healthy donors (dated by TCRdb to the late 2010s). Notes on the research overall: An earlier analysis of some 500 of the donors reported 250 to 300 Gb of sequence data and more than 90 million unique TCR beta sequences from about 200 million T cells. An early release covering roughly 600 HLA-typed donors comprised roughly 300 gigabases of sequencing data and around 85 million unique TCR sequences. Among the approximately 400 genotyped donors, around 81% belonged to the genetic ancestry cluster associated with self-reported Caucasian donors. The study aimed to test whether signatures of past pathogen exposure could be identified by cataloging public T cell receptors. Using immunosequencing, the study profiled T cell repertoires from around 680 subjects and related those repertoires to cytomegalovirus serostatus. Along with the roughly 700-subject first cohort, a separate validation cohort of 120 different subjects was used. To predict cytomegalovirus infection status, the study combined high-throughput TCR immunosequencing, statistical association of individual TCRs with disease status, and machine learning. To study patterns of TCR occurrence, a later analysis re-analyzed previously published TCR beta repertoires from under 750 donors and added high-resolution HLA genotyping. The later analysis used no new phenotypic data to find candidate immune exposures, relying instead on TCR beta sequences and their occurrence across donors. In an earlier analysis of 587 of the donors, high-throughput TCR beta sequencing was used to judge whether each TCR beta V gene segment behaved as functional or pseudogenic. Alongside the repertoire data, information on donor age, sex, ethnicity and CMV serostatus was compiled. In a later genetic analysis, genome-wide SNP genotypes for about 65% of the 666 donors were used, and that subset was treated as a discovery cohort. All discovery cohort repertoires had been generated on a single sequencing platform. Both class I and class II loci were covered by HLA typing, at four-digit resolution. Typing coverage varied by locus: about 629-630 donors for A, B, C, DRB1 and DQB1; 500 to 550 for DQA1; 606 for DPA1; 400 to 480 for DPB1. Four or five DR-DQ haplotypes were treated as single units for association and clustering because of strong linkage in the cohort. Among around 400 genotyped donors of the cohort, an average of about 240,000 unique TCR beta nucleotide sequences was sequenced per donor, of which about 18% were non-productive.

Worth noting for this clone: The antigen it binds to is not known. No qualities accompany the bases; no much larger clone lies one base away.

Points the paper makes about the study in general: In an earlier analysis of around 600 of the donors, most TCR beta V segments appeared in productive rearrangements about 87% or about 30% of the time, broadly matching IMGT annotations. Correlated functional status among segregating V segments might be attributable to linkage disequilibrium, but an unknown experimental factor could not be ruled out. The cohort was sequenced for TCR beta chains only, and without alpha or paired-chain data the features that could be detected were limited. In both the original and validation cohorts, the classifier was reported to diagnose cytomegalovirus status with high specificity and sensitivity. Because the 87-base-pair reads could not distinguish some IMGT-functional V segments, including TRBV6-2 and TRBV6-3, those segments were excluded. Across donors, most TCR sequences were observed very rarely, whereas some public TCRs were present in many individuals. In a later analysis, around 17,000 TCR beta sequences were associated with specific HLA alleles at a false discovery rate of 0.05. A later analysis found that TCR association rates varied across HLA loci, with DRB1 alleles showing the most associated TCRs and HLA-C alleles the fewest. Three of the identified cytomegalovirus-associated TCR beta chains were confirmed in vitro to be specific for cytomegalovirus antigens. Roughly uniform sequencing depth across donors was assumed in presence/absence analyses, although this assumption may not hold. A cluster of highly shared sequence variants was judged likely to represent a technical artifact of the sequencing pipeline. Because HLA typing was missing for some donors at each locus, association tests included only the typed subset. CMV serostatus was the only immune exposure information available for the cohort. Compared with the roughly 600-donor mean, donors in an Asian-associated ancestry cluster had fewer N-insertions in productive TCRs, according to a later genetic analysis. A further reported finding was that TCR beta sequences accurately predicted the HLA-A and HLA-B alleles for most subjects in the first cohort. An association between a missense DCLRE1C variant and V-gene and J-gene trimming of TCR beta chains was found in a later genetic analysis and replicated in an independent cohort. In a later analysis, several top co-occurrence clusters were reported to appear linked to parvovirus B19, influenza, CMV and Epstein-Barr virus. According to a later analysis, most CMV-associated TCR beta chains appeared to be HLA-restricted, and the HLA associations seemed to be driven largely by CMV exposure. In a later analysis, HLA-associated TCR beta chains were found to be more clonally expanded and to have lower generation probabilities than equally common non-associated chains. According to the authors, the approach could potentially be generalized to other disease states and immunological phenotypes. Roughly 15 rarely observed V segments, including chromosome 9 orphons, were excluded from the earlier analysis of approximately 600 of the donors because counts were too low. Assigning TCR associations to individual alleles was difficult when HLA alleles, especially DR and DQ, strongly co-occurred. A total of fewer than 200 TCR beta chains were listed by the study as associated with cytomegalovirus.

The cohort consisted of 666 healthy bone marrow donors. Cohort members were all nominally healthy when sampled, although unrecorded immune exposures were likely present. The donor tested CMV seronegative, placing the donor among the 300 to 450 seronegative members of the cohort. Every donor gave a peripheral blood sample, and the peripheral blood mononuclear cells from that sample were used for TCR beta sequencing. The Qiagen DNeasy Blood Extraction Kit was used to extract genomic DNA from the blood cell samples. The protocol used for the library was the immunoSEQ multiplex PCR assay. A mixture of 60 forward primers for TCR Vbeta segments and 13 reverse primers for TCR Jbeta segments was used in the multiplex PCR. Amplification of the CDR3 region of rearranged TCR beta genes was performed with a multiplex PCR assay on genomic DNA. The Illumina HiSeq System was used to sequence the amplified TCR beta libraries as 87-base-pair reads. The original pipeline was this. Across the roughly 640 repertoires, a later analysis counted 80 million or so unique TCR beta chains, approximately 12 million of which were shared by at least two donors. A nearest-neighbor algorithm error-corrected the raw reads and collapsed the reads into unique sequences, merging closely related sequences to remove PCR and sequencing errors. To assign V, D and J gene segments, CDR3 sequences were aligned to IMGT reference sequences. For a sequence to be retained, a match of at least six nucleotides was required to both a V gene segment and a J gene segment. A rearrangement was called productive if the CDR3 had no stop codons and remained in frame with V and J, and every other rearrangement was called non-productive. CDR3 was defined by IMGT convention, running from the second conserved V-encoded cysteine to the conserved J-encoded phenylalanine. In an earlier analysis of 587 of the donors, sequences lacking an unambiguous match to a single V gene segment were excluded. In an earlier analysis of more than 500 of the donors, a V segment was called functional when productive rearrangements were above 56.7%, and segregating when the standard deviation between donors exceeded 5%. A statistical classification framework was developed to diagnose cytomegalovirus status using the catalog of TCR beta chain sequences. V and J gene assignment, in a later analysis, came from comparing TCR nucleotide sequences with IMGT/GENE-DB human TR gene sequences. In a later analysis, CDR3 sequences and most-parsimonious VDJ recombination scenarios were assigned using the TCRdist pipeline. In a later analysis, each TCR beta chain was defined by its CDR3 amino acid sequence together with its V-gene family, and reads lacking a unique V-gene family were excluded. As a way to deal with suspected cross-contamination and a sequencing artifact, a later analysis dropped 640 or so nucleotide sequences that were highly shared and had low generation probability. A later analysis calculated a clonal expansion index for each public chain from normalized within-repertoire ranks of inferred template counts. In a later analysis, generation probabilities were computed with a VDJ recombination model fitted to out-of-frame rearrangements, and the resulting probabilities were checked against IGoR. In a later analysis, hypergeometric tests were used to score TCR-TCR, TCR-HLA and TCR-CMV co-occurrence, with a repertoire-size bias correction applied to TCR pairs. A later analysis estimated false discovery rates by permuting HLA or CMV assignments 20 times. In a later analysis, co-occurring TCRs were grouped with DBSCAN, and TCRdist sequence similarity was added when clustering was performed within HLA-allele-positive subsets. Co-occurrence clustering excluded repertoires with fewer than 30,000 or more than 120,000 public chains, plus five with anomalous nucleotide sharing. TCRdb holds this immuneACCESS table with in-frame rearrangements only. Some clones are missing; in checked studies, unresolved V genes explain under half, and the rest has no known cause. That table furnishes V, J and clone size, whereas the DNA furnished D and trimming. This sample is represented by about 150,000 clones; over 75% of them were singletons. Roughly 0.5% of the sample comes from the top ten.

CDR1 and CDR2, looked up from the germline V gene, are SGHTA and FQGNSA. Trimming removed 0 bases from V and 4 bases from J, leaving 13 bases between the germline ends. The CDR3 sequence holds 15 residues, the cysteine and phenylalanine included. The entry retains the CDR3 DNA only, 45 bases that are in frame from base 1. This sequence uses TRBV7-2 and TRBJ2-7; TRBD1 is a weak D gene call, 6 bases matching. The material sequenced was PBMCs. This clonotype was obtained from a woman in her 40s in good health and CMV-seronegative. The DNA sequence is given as TGTGCCAGCAGCTTAGCCACAGGGTGGGGGTACGAGCAGTACTTC. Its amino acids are CASSLATGWGYEQYF. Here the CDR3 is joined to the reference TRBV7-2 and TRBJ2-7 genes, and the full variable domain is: GAGVSQSPSNKVTEKGKDVELRCDPISGHTALYWYRQSLGQGLEFLIYFQGNSAPDKSGLPSDRFSAERTGGSVSTLTIQRTQQEDSAVYLCASSLATGWGYEQYFGPGTRLTVT.